The 24 T cell receptor beta chains given below trace back to one sample, sequenced in a study of long-term antiretroviral therapy in people with HIV. It was version v3.0 of the immunoSEQ assay that was run at survey level. TCRdb's copy holds only in-frame clones and misses some; the assay was immunoSEQ multiplex PCR. There are fewer than 15,000 clones in the sample; roughly 80% occur only once, and 11% lies in the top ten. Sequencing used unsorted PBMCs, obtained 0.8 years before starting antiretroviral therapy. These receptors came from a woman aged 40 to 50 with HIV.

The V call is TRBV27, the J call TRBJ2-7; the match to TRBD2 covers 11 bases. Germline CDR1 MNHEY, CDR2 SMNVEV (reference sequence). The J segment lost 1 base and the V segment lost 2 bases, leaving 1 base of the junction unmatched. This CDR3 is 15 amino acids long. This CDR3 is CASSLTSGGSYEQYF. In nucleotides, the CDR3 is TGTGCCAGCAGTTTAACTAGCGGGGGATCCTACGAGCAGTACTTC.

The rearrangement uses TRBV7-6 and TRBJ2-1; 9 bases fit TRBD2. Trimming cost V 0 bases and J 3 bases; bases outside gene matches: 3. CDR1 and CDR2 (germline): SGHVS, FNYEAQ. This CDR3 region has 16 residues. For the CDR3, the DNA is TGTGCCAGCAGCTTAGCCGGGACTAGCTTCTACAATGAGCAGTTCTTC. Amino acids: CASSLAGTSFYNEQFF.

There are a few counts of this clone. The chain combines TRBV25-1 with TRBJ1-5; D gene uncertain. CDR1 MGHDK and CDR2 SYGVNS come from the germline V gene. Trimming took 1 base from V and 5 from J, leaving 9 bases between them. The CDR3 is 14 residues long. The CDR3: CASSESQAHQPQHF. The DNA of the CDR3 is TGTGCCAGCAGTGAATCCCAGGCCCATCAGCCCCAGCATTTT.

This chain connects TRBV7-9 to TRBJ2-7, with D maybe TRBD1 (5 bases). Trimming removed 5 bases from V and 2 bases from J, with 16 bases in between. Germline CDR1 SEHNR, CDR2 FQNEAQ (reference sequence). The CDR3 spans 15 residues. CDR3 region: CASSLQGSATYEQYF. The CDR3, as DNA: TGTGCCAGCAGCCTCCAGGGATCCGCGACCTACGAGCAGTACTTC.

The chain uses TRBV6-1 and TRBJ2-2; D might be TRBD1 or TRBD2, each matching 5 bases. CDR3 size: 14 residues. Trimming removed 6 bases from V and 2 bases from J, with 10 bases in between. Germline V gives CDR1 MNHNS, CDR2 SASEGT. CDR3 sequence: CASSTGDNTGELFF. The CDR3 region has the DNA TGTGCCAGCAGCACCGGGGACAACACCGGGGAGCTGTTTTTT.

The genes are TRBV14 and TRBJ2-2, with D unresolved. Trimming cost V 2 bases and J 6 bases, with 16 bases left between them. The germline gives CDR1 SGHDN, CDR2 FVKESK. The length of the CDR3 is 16 residues. This CDR3 is CASSQRRSTSAGELFF. The CDR3 DNA is TGTGCCAGCAGCCAAAGGCGAAGCACCTCGGCCGGGGAGCTGTTTTTT.

This chain joins TRBV2 and TRBJ1-5; D not resolved. This CDR3 is built from 13 residues. Germline V gene sequence: CDR1 SNHLY, CDR2 FYNNEI. Between the trimmed V and J ends, which lost 4 bases and 3 bases, there was a span of 7 bases. DNA of the CDR3: TGTGCCAGCAGTGTAGGGTTCAATCAGCCCCAGCATTTT. Translating it yields CASSVGFNQPQHF.

The chain has TRBV5-1 and TRBJ2-7; D tentatively fits TRBD1 or TRBD2 (7 bases each). The V end lost 7 bases, the J end lost 5 bases, and 19 bases lay between the germline ends. CDR3 length: 14 residues. The V gene's germline CDR1 is SGHRS and CDR2 YFSETQ. The CDR3 is CASSGGEPPHEQYF. The DNA for the CDR3 is TGCGCCAGCTCAGGGGGGGAGCCACCCCACGAGCAGTACTTC.

The rearrangement uses TRBV6-5 and TRBJ1-1; D unresolved. Germline assignment: CDR1 MNHEY and CDR2 SVGAGI. V was clipped by 0 bases and J by 4 bases, with 9 bases between them. There are 14 residues in the CDR3. The CDR3 nucleotides read TGTGCCAGCAGTTACTCGTTCGGTAGCACTGAAGCTTTCTTT. Its protein is CASSYSFGSTEAFF.

V is TRBV7-9 and J is TRBJ2-1; D unclear. V shed 5 bases and J shed 2 bases, with 7 bases lying between them. Per germline, CDR1 SEHNR and CDR2 FQNEAQ (reference sequence). The CDR3 covers 13 residues. CDR3 residues: CASSPPAYNEQFF. Here the CDR3 DNA reads TGTGCCAGCAGCCCCCCGGCCTACAATGAGCAGTTCTTC.

This clone came up a few times. V usage is TRBV19 and J usage is TRBJ1-2, with D possibly TRBD1 on 6 matching bases. The CDR3 spans 15 residues. V was shortened by 5 bases and J by 2 bases, with 15 bases between the two germline ends. Germline CDR1 is LNHDA and CDR2 is SQIVND (reference sequence). The CDR3 is CASSSIDRWNYGYTF. CDR3 coding DNA: TGTGCCAGTAGTTCCATAGACAGGTGGAACTATGGCTACACCTTC.

CDR3 loop: CASSEVFWAGNQPQHF. The CDR3 DNA follows: TGTGCCAGCAGTGAAGTGTTTTGGGCAGGGAATCAGCCCCAGCATTTT. This chain joins TRBV6-1 and TRBJ1-5; tentative D call: TRBD1 (5 bases). Germline lookup yields CDR1 MNHNS and CDR2 SASEGT. This CDR3 is built from 16 residues. V was shortened by 1 base and J by 4 bases, with 14 bases between the two germline ends.

The V call is TRBV7-9, the J call TRBJ2-1; 13 bases match TRBD2. This CDR3 comprises 15 residues. Germline CDR1 is SEHNR and CDR2 is FQNEAQ (reference sequence). J gave up 9 bases and V 4 bases, and 6 bases lay outside the gene matches. CDR3 residues: CASSSGTSGISEQFF. The CDR3 nucleotides read TGTGCCAGCAGCTCCGGGACTAGCGGGATAAGTGAGCAGTTCTTC.

A word on this clone: The germline gene is not matched at one end of the junction; a read error may be the cause. The rearrangement joins TRBV7-7 to TRBJ2-3; TRBD2 aligns across 9 bases. This CDR3 is built from 14 residues. Germline values: CDR1 SSHAT, CDR2 FNYEAQ (reference sequence). The CDR3 reads CASSLAGAGDTQYF. As DNA, the CDR3 is TGTGCTAGCAGCTTAGCGGGAGCCGGAGATACGCAGTATTTT.

J is TRBJ2-7 and V is TRBV30; 11 bases align to TRBD1. The germline V gene encodes CDR1 GTSNPN and CDR2 SVGIG (reference sequence). This CDR3 contains 13 residues. J lost 2 bases, V lost 7 bases, and 4 bases had no gene match. CDR3: CAYSGQGAYEQYF. CDR3 bases: TGTGCCTACTCGGGACAGGGGGCCTACGAGCAGTACTTC.

The chain combines TRBV5-1 with TRBJ2-1, with 7 bases lining up with TRBD1. Germline V gives CDR1 SGHRS, CDR2 YFSETQ. J lost 4 bases, V lost 4 bases, and 11 bases had no gene match. This CDR3 is 16 amino acids long. The CDR3 reads CASSGDSWKGYNEQFF. The DNA of the CDR3 is TGCGCCAGCAGCGGGGACAGTTGGAAAGGTTACAATGAGCAGTTCTTC. The full variable domain, in which reference TRBV5-1 and TRBJ2-1 provide the parts outside the CDR3, is KAGVTQTPRYLIKTRGQQVTLSCSPISGHRSVSWYQQTPGQGLQFLFEYFSETQRNKGNFPGRFSGRQFSNSRSEMNVSTLELGDSALYLCASSGDSWKGYNEQFFGPGTRLTVL.

The genes are TRBV14 and TRBJ1-2; D might be TRBD1 (5 bases). Germline loops: CDR1 SGHDN, CDR2 FVKESK. This CDR3 has 13 amino acids. V was pared by 1 base and J by 6 bases, with 9 bases between. DNA for the CDR3: TGTGCCAGCAGCCAAGCCGCAGGGAATGGCTACACCTTC. Protein sequence: CASSQAAGNGYTF. The full variable domain, completed using reference TRBV14 and TRBJ1-2, is EAGVTQFPSHSVIEKGQTVTLRCDPISGHDNLYWYRRVMGKEIKFLLHFVKESKQDESGMPNNRFLAERTGGTYSTLKVQPAELEDSGVYFCASSQAAGNGYTFGSGTRLTVV.

This chain joins TRBV19 and TRBJ2-5; 11 bases are shared with TRBD2. The germline V gene has CDR1 LNHDA and CDR2 SQIVND (reference sequence). The CDR3 has 18 amino acids. J gave up 5 bases and V 3 bases, and 14 bases lay outside the gene matches. The CDR3 DNA follows: TGTGCCAGTAGTATTGTTTGGGGTAGCGGGAGGGCCGTCGAGACCCAGTACTTC. It is translated as CASSIVWGSGRAVETQYF.

The genes are TRBV11-2 and TRBJ2-3; D may be TRBD2 (6 bases). Trimming pared 5 bases from V and 4 bases from J, leaving 16 bases between. The CDR3 spans 15 residues. Germline assignment: CDR1 SGHAT and CDR2 FQNNGV. DNA for the CDR3: TGTGCCAGCAGCGATCCCGGGAGAGGGGCAGATACGCAGTATTTT. Its translation is CASSDPGRGADTQYF. Complete variable domain (other parts from reference TRBV11-2 and TRBJ2-3): EAGVAQSPRYKIIEKRQSVAFWCNPISGHATLYWYQQILGQGPKLLIQFQNNGVVDDSQLPKDRFSAERLKGVDSTLKIQPAKLEDSAVYLCASSDPGRGADTQYFGPGTRLTVL.

This clone was seen once. This sequence joins TRBV27 and TRBJ2-1; D uncertain. The CDR3 runs 15 residues. Germline values: CDR1 MNHEY, CDR2 SMNVEV (reference sequence). V lost 6 bases to trimming and J lost 0 bases, with 12 bases between them. CDR3 coding DNA: TGTGCCAGCAGACTTTCGACGAGCTCCTACAATGAGCAGTTCTTC. Amino acid sequence: CASRLSTSSYNEQFF.

This clone was picked up one time. The V call is TRBV5-4, the J call TRBJ2-7, with unresolved D. This CDR3 spans 15 amino acids. Deletions cut 0 bases from V and 3 bases from J, with 13 bases between. In germline, CDR1 is SGHNT, CDR2 YYREEE (reference sequence). CDR3 in DNA: TGTGCCAGCAGCTTGGCCCTAGGTGGGAACTACGAGCAGTACTTC. Its protein product is CASSLALGGNYEQYF.

The rearrangement uses TRBV10-3 and TRBJ2-6; 8 positions agree with TRBD1. V dropped 5 bases and J dropped 0; count of bases not matched to a gene: 12. Looked up from germline, CDR1 is ENHRY and CDR2 is SYGVKD. This CDR3 spans 19 amino acids. The CDR3 bases are TGTGCCATCAGTAAACAGACAGGGGACCCCATCTCTGGGGCCAACGTCCTGACTTTC. Its translation is CAISKQTGDPISGANVLTF.

This clone was detected only a few times. The CDR3, as DNA: TGTGCCAGCAGCCCCGGGACTAGCGGGAACTACGAGCAGTACTTC. This translates into CASSPGTSGNYEQYF. The chain carries TRBV7-6 and TRBJ2-7, with 13 bases matching TRBD2. Germline V CDR1 and CDR2: SGHVS, FNYEAQ. The CDR3 totals 15 residues. The V gene end was trimmed by 5 bases and the J gene end by 3 bases; junction bases not matched to a gene: 4.

The chain has TRBV7-9 and TRBJ1-2; no definite D call. This CDR3 is 14 amino acids long. Trimming shortened V by 5 bases and J by 3 bases, and 13 bases separated the two germline ends. The germline CDR1 and CDR2 sequences are SEHNR and FQNEAQ (reference sequence). CDR3 nucleotides: TGTGCCAGCAGCCCACCTTGGGGAGACTATGGCTACACCTTC. Its protein is CASSPPWGDYGYTF.